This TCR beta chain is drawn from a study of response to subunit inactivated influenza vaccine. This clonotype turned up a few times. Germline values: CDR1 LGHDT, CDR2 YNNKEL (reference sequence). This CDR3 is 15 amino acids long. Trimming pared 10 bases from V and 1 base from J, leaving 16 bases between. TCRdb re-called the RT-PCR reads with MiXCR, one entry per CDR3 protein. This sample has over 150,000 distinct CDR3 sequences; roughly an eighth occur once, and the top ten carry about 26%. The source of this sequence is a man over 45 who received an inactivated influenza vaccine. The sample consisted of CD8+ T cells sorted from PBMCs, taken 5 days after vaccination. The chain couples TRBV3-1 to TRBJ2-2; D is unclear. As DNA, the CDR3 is TGTGCCACTTGGGCGTCGGTGGGGAACACCGGGGAGCTGTTTTTT. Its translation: CATWASVGNTGELFF.